A selection of T cell receptor beta chains follows, all from one sample in a study of cytomegalovirus exposure and HLA in healthy donors. Some clones are missing from TCRdb's copy, which holds only in-frame ones; the method was immunoSEQ multiplex PCR. The profile covers fewer than 150,000 clones, with 60% to 85% appearing a single time and approximately 2.8% taken by the ten largest. Sequences were obtained from PBMCs. The receptors were sampled from a male donor in good health and CMV-seronegative. Each CDR3 is given without its conserved first and last residue. A D gene is named only where the DNA matches it firmly. Clone size is shown for a subset of rows, as once, few, many or a class of expanded clone.

TRBD1	TRBV4-1	TRBJ2-3	few	ASSQFGQGDTDTQY
.	TRBV7-9	TRBJ1-6	.	ASSLNTPLH
.	TRBV29-1	TRBJ1-1	.	SVERRRNTEAF
TRBD1	TRBV18	TRBJ2-7	.	ASSGTGNVYEQY
.	TRBV7-2	TRBJ2-7	.	ASSFPRGGLNYEQY
.	TRBV7-9	TRBJ2-5	.	ASSPQWGDETQY
TRBD2	TRBV5-4	TRBJ2-5	.	ASSSLQREAETQY
TRBD2	TRBV6-1	TRBJ2-7	.	ASSLLASSYEQY
TRBD2	TRBV7-6	TRBJ2-3	.	ASSLGTSGITDTQY
.	TRBV10-3	TRBJ2-1	.	AISDSDYNEQF
.	TRBV6-6	TRBJ1-2	few	ASSRGAYEINYGYT
TRBD1	TRBV29-1	TRBJ2-3	.	SVEPGQGKNTQY
.	TRBV30	TRBJ1-2	.	AWSQVGYT
TRBD1	TRBV5-4	TRBJ2-7	few	ASSLDRDPNYEQY
.	TRBV4-1	TRBJ2-7	.	ASSRVKGGYEQY
TRBD2	TRBV20-1	TRBJ2-5	.	SARFSGASY
.	TRBV7-9	TRBJ2-7	.	ASARDLTPYEQY
.	TRBV11-2	TRBJ1-4	.	ASSFGDGTEPF
TRBD1	TRBV12-5	TRBJ2-5	few	ASAKDRGGETQY
.	TRBV12-5	TRBJ2-5	.	ASGLLETQY
TRBD1	TRBV6-5	TRBJ2-7	.	ASRDQPGTAYEQY
.	TRBV30	TRBJ2-1	.	AWSPGREQF
TRBD1	TRBV30	TRBJ2-7	.	AWTRVDRGFYEQY
.	TRBV6-1	TRBJ1-5	.	ASRLTGSGQPQH
.	TRBV7-9	TRBJ2-2	.	ASSSLSPNTGELF
.	TRBV7-9	TRBJ2-7	.	ASTPMGRVYEQY
TRBD1	TRBV6-1	TRBJ1-5	.	ASSSWTGGNQPQH
TRBD1	TRBV2	TRBJ2-6	.	ASRSGTGASGANVLT
TRBD1	TRBV28	TRBJ1-2	.	ASRGAGGHT
TRBD2	TRBV7-9	TRBJ2-7	few	ASQTGTSGYEQY
TRBD1	TRBV5-4	TRBJ2-2	.	ASSSYRGSRMNTGELF
TRBD1	TRBV6-4	TRBJ1-2	.	ASSDRTGGNYGYT
TRBD2	TRBV30	TRBJ2-1	.	AWSVLINWGLAGGSPEQF
.	TRBV10-3	TRBJ1-2	medium-sized	AIKAGLGYGYT
.	TRBV5-1	TRBJ2-3	.	ASSPGTDTQY
.	TRBV5-4	TRBJ1-2	.	ASRPEGGATQTGYGYT
.	TRBV4-1	TRBJ1-2	.	ASSQGSIGANYGYT
TRBD1	TRBV5-1	TRBJ1-5	few	ASSPLTGSNQPQH
.	TRBV9	TRBJ1-2	few	ASKRGGWDSGYT
TRBD2	TRBV5-1	TRBJ2-7	.	ASSSASGSFHEQY
.	TRBV13	TRBJ2-7	few	ASSSRLSYEQY
TRBD2	TRBV6-4	TRBJ2-2	few	ASSTSANTGELF
.	TRBV27	TRBJ2-1	.	ASSPKAAGEQF
.	TRBV10-3	TRBJ2-1	.	AIRVESYNEQF
.	TRBV9	TRBJ2-5	.	ASSVGTKETQY
TRBD1	TRBV2	TRBJ1-2	.	ASSESRTGGYNYGYT
.	TRBV5-4	TRBJ1-4	.	ASSFEGGINEKLF
TRBD2	TRBV11-1	TRBJ2-3	few	ASSLRAGVADTQY
.	TRBV7-9	TRBJ2-5	.	ASSLAGGRETQY
TRBD1	TRBV5-1	TRBJ2-1	.	ASNPNTRRGHNEQF
.	TRBV30	TRBJ2-1	.	AWSAVSHNEQF
TRBD2	TRBV6-5	TRBJ2-7	.	ASSYEREVSYEQY
.	TRBV9	TRBJ2-1	.	ASSAEGLLLTNEQF
.	TRBV5-1	TRBJ2-7	.	ASSFAGNGWN